A selection of T cell receptor beta chains follows, all from one sample in a study of OX40 agonist ivuxolimab in advanced cancers. Profiling relied on immunoSEQ multiplex PCR, and the TCRdb table lists in-frame clones only, not all of them. This sample yields 57,000 or so clones, of which roughly 84% are seen a single time; approximately 4.5% belongs to the top ten. The sequencing used CD4+ or CD8+ T cells sorted from blood, collected in a trial of the OX40 agonist ivuxolimab. These receptors were collected from an adult with an advanced solid tumor such as melanoma, head and neck, liver or kidney cancer. The CDR3 runs from the conserved cysteine through the conserved F or W. A D gene is named only where the DNA matches it firmly. Expanded clones are given a class, and other clones once, few, many or no size at all.

V gene,clone size,D gene,J gene,CDR3 protein,CDR3 DNA
TRBV7-2,few,NA,TRBJ1-3,CASGRLLSGNTIYF,TGTGCCAGCGGACGACTGCTCTCTGGAAACACCATATATTTT
TRBV7-8,NA,NA,TRBJ1-5,CASSPERTHSNQPQHF,TGTGCCAGCAGCCCCGAACGGACACATAGCAATCAGCCCCAGCATTTT
TRBV6-6,NA,NA,TRBJ1-1,CASSYSGDSTEAFF,TGTGCCAGCAGTTACTCGGGGGATAGCACTGAAGCTTTCTTT
TRBV7-3,NA,NA,TRBJ2-1,CASSSGPNNEQFF,TGTGCCAGCAGCTCGGGACCAAACAATGAGCAGTTCTTC
TRBV4-1,NA,TRBD1,TRBJ1-2,CASSPGQAYGYTF,TGCGCCAGCAGCCCGGGACAGGCCTATGGCTACACCTTC
TRBV5-6,NA,NA,TRBJ2-7,CASSLMTGFVSYEQYF,TGTGCCAGCAGCCTTATGACGGGATTCGTTTCCTACGAGCAGTACTTC
TRBV5-4,NA,NA,TRBJ2-1,CASSGRGPSSYNEQFF,TGTGCCAGCAGCGGCAGGGGTCCAAGCTCCTACAATGAGCAGTTCTTC
TRBV29-1,NA,NA,TRBJ2-3,CSVEGWRGKIPDTQYF,TGCAGCGTTGAAGGGTGGAGGGGAAAGATTCCAGATACGCAGTATTTT
TRBV4-1,NA,NA,TRBJ1-4,CASSQGTDFNEKLFF,TGCGCCAGCAGCCAAGGGACAGATTTTAATGAAAAACTGTTTTTT
TRBV18,NA,NA,TRBJ1-3,CASSPLLSGSSGNTIYF,TGTGCCAGCTCACCACTTTTGTCCGGCTCCTCTGGAAACACCATATATTTT
TRBV28,NA,NA,TRBJ2-2,CASSDDRLGGRELFF,TGTGCCAGCAGCGACGACAGGTTGGGGGGTAGGGAGCTGTTTTTT
TRBV7-9,NA,NA,TRBJ2-1,CASSPLDEQFF,TGTGCCAGCAGTCCACTGGATGAGCAGTTCTTC
TRBV7-2,once,TRBD2,TRBJ2-5,CASNPTSGGLETQYF,TGTGCCAGCAACCCGACTAGCGGGGGGTTGGAGACCCAGTACTTC
TRBV4-1,NA,NA,TRBJ2-1,CASSQGGASYNEQFF,TGCGCCAGCAGCCAAGGGGGGGCGAGCTACAATGAGCAGTTCTTC
TRBV5-5,NA,NA,TRBJ2-1,CASSLDGTRNEQFF,TGTGCCAGCAGCTTGGATGGGACCCGAAATGAGCAGTTCTTC
TRBV19,NA,NA,TRBJ2-1,CASSRGYAGNEQFF,TGTGCCAGTAGTAGGGGGTATGCGGGTAATGAGCAGTTCTTC
TRBV28,NA,NA,TRBJ1-1,CAGSEGPNTEAFF,TGTGCCGGATCCGAGGGGCCGAACACTGAAGCTTTCTTT
TRBV7-2,NA,TRBD2,TRBJ2-3,CASSSRLAGAGTDTQYF,TGTGCCAGCAGCTCCAGACTAGCGGGAGCGGGCACAGATACGCAGTATTTT
TRBV19,NA,NA,TRBJ2-7,CASSAGAYEQYF,TGTGCCAGTAGCGCCGGGGCCTACGAGCAGTACTTC
TRBV19,NA,NA,TRBJ1-1,CASSSDGRGVTGAFF,TGTGCCAGTAGTTCGGACGGACGAGGCGTCACGGGAGCTTTCTTT
TRBV28,NA,NA,TRBJ2-1,CASSTQGLSSDNEQFF,TGTGCCAGCAGTACCCAAGGGTTATCCTCCGACAATGAGCAGTTCTTC
TRBV9,NA,NA,TRBJ1-3,CASSVRDGSSGNTIYF,TGTGCCAGCAGCGTCCGTGACGGGAGCTCTGGAAACACCATATATTTT
TRBV5-4,NA,NA,TRBJ1-1,CASSTRVMNTEAFF,TGTGCCAGCAGTACCAGGGTCATGAACACTGAAGCTTTCTTT
TRBV5-4,NA,TRBD2,TRBJ2-1,CASSLERGTYNEQFF,TGTGCCAGCAGCTTAGAGCGGGGGACCTACAATGAGCAGTTCTTC
TRBV7-3,NA,NA,TRBJ1-1,CASQMSQNTEAFF,TGTGCGTCGCAAATGTCTCAGAACACTGAAGCTTTCTTT
TRBV7-9,NA,TRBD1,TRBJ2-1,CASSYRTGGNEQFF,TGTGCCAGCAGCTACAGAACAGGGGGTAATGAGCAGTTCTTC
TRBV5-6,NA,NA,TRBJ2-3,CASSPGAGGATDTQYF,TGTGCCAGCAGCCCCGGAGCGGGCGGGGCCACAGATACGCAGTATTTT
TRBV29-1,NA,NA,TRBJ1-2,CSAVENYGYTF,TGCAGCGCTGTGGAAAACTATGGCTACACCTTC
TRBV2,NA,TRBD1,TRBJ2-7,CASSGGQGPYEQYF,TGTGCCAGCAGTGGCGGACAGGGACCTTACGAGCAGTACTTC
TRBV19,once,TRBD2,TRBJ2-5,CASSITSGDQETQYF,TGTGCCAGTAGTATTACTAGCGGTGATCAAGAGACCCAGTACTTC
TRBV7-8,NA,NA,TRBJ1-5,CASATGGPQPQHF,TGTGCCAGCGCCACGGGGGGCCCTCAGCCCCAGCATTTT
TRBV30,NA,NA,TRBJ1-6,CASRRGFGGSPLHF,TGTGCCTCCAGACGGGGGTTCGGAGGTTCACCCCTCCACTTT
TRBV2,NA,TRBD1,TRBJ1-1,CASSEGQGNTEAFF,TGTGCCAGCAGTGAGGGACAGGGGAACACTGAAGCTTTCTTT
TRBV18,NA,NA,TRBJ2-3,CASSATDTQYF,TGTGCCAGCTCAGCAACAGATACGCAGTATTTT
TRBV28,NA,NA,TRBJ2-7,CASTSYYEQYF,TGTGCCAGCACGTCGTACTACGAGCAGTACTTC
TRBV11-3,NA,NA,TRBJ2-1,CASSLASHNEQFF,TGTGCCAGCAGCTTAGCGTCACACAATGAGCAGTTCTTC
TRBV7-6,NA,NA,TRBJ1-6,CASSEESSYNSPLHF,TGTGCCAGCAGCGAGGAAAGCTCCTATAATTCACCCCTCCACTTT
TRBV9,NA,NA,TRBJ2-3,CASSVDYLDTQYF,TGTGCCAGCAGCGTCGATTACCTAGATACGCAGTATTTT